A selection of T cell receptor beta chains follows, all from one sample in a study of blood T cell repertoires in COVID-19. Using immunoSEQ multiplex PCR, the repertoire was profiled, and TCRdb retains in-frame clones only, with some absent. Among 210,000 or so clones listed, 84% were seen once. Sequenced input: peripheral blood. The receptors were sampled from a human donor in a cohort sampled during active COVID-19. The CDR3 runs from the conserved cysteine through the conserved F or W. Each record gives: clone size, V gene, D gene, J gene, CDR3 protein, CDR3 DNA. A D gene is named only where the DNA matches it firmly. Where a row states a size, it is once, few, many or the class of an expanded clone; other rows omit it.

size: few; V: TRBV28; D: -; J: TRBJ1-6; CDR3: CASISKWGRQQNSPLHF; DNA: TGTGCCAGCATATCAAAATGGGGCCGACAGCAAAATTCACCCCTCCACTTT
size: -; V: TRBV14; D: -; J: TRBJ2-4; CDR3: CASSQGGDPGNIQYF; DNA: TGTGCCAGCAGCCAAGGCGGGGACCCTGGAAACATTCAGTACTTC
size: -; V: TRBV4-1; D: TRBD2; J: TRBJ2-1; CDR3: CASSRGLAGIYNEQFF; DNA: TGCGCCAGCAGCCGAGGACTAGCGGGGATCTACAATGAGCAGTTCTTC
size: -; V: TRBV13; D: TRBD1; J: TRBJ2-1; CDR3: CASSARTGGYNEQFF; DNA: TGTGCCAGCAGCGCCAGGACAGGAGGCTACAATGAGCAGTTCTTC
size: -; V: TRBV5-4; D: -; J: TRBJ2-5; CDR3: CASSRVPGETQYF; DNA: TGTGCCAGCAGCCGGGTCCCGGGGGAGACCCAGTACTTC
size: -; V: TRBV30; D: TRBD1; J: TRBJ2-5; CDR3: CAWSDRGFQETQYF; DNA: TGTGCCTGGTCCGACAGGGGTTTCCAAGAGACCCAGTACTTC
size: once; V: TRBV19; D: TRBD1; J: TRBJ2-1; CDR3: CASSTQTGTPNEQFF; DNA: TGTGCCAGTAGTACCCAGACAGGGACACCCAATGAGCAGTTCTTC
size: -; V: TRBV5-5; D: -; J: TRBJ1-5; CDR3: CASSWGQGGDQPQHF; DNA: TGTGCCAGCAGCTGGGGGCAGGGTGGTGATCAGCCCCAGCATTTT
size: -; V: TRBV10-3; D: -; J: TRBJ2-5; CDR3: CATLEGNRRGQETQYF; DNA: TGTGCCACCCTAGAGGGTAACCGAAGAGGCCAAGAGACCCAGTACTTC
size: once; V: TRBV27; D: TRBD1; J: TRBJ1-1; CDR3: CASSPAPDRGTEAFF; DNA: TGTGCCAGCAGTCCCGCCCCGGACAGGGGAACTGAAGCTTTCTTT
size: -; V: TRBV13; D: -; J: TRBJ1-1; CDR3: CASSSPGGHTEAFF; DNA: TGTGCCAGCAGCAGTCCCGGGGGGCACACTGAAGCTTTCTTT
size: few; V: TRBV7-8; D: TRBD1; J: TRBJ1-2; CDR3: CASSSDRGPFYGYTF; DNA: TGTGCCAGCAGCTCGGACAGGGGACCGTTCTATGGCTACACCTTC
size: -; V: TRBV19; D: -; J: TRBJ1-5; CDR3: CASSGRTGNQPQHF; DNA: TGTGCCAGTAGTGGGAGGACTGGCAATCAGCCCCAGCATTTT
size: -; V: TRBV7-9; D: -; J: TRBJ1-4; CDR3: CASSLGTSPNEKLFF; DNA: TGTGCCAGCAGCCTCGGGACAAGCCCTAATGAAAAACTGTTTTTT
size: -; V: TRBV6-5; D: -; J: TRBJ2-1; CDR3: CASKRDNNAVGEQFF; DNA: TGTGCCAGCAAAAGGGACAACAACGCAGTGGGTGAGCAGTTCTTC
size: -; V: TRBV7-3; D: -; J: TRBJ1-1; CDR3: CASSFAGGVLTEAFF; DNA: TGTGCCAGCAGCTTTGCGGGGGGCGTTCTCACTGAAGCTTTCTTT
size: -; V: TRBV20-1; D: -; J: TRBJ1-5; CDR3: CSASRQHQPQHF; DNA: TGCAGTGCTAGTCGACAACACCAGCCCCAGCATTTT
size: few; V: TRBV4-1; D: TRBD1; J: TRBJ1-1; CDR3: CASSDGQGRTEAFF; DNA: TGCGCCAGCAGTGATGGACAGGGGCGGACTGAAGCTTTCTTT
size: -; V: TRBV11-1; D: -; J: TRBJ2-5; CDR3: CASSRASRQETQYF; DNA: TGTGCCAGCAGCCGCGCCTCACGTCAAGAGACCCAGTACTTC
size: -; V: TRBV28; D: TRBD2; J: TRBJ2-3; CDR3: CASSPVGLAGKATQYF; DNA: TGTGCCAGCAGTCCCGTGGGACTAGCGGGGAAGGCAACGCAGTATTTT
size: -; V: TRBV18; D: TRBD1; J: TRBJ1-5; CDR3: CASSPGQGYQPQHF; DNA: TGTGCCAGCTCACCGGGACAGGGATATCAGCCCCAGCATTTT
size: -; V: TRBV4-2; D: TRBD1; J: TRBJ1-4; CDR3: CASSQLIRDSGEKLFF; DNA: TGTGCCAGCAGCCAATTAATCCGGGACAGTGGCGAAAAACTGTTTTTT
size: -; V: TRBV24-1; D: -; J: TRBJ1-5; CDR3: CATSGPGPSNQPQHF; DNA: TGTGCCACCAGTGGCCCAGGGCCTAGCAATCAGCCCCAGCATTTT
size: -; V: TRBV2; D: TRBD1; J: TRBJ1-4; CDR3: CASNPSLWDREKLFF; DNA: TGTGCCAGCAATCCCTCTTTGTGGGACAGGGAAAAACTGTTTTTT
size: -; V: TRBV2; D: -; J: TRBJ1-1; CDR3: CASRWTSMNTEAFF; DNA: TGTGCCAGCAGGTGGACAAGCATGAACACTGAAGCTTTCTTT
size: -; V: TRBV12-3/TRBV12-4; D: -; J: TRBJ2-3; CDR3: CASGRADTQYF; DNA: TGTGCCAGTGGCCGGGCAGATACGCAGTATTTT
size: -; V: TRBV5-1; D: -; J: TRBJ2-6; CDR3: CASSLSRFQGTRLANVLTF; DNA: TGCGCCAGCAGCTTGTCTCGCTTTCAGGGGACGCGCCTTGCCAACGTCCTGACTTTC
size: -; V: TRBV28; D: TRBD1; J: TRBJ1-5; CDR3: CASQRGGRNQPQHF; DNA: TGTGCCAGCCAAAGAGGGGGCAGAAATCAGCCCCAGCATTTT
size: -; V: TRBV27; D: TRBD2; J: TRBJ2-7; CDR3: CASSPLNPSGTYEQYF; DNA: TGTGCCAGCAGTCCCCTGAATCCTAGCGGAACCTACGAGCAGTACTTC
size: -; V: TRBV2; D: TRBD2; J: TRBJ2-7; CDR3: CASRGYRLAGVSYEQYF; DNA: TGTGCCAGCAGAGGCTATCGACTAGCGGGAGTCTCCTACGAGCAGTACTTC
size: few; V: TRBV5-1; D: TRBD2; J: TRBJ2-2; CDR3: CASSLTPGLETGELFF; DNA: TGCGCCAGCAGCTTGACTCCGGGACTAGAGACCGGGGAGCTGTTTTTT
size: -; V: TRBV19; D: -; J: TRBJ1-5; CDR3: CASQVPTSNNQPQHF; DNA: TGTGCCAGTCAGGTCCCCACAAGTAACAATCAGCCCCAGCATTTT
size: once; V: TRBV7-8; D: TRBD1; J: TRBJ2-7; CDR3: CASSLAGQAYYEQYF; DNA: TGTGCCAGCAGCTTAGCCGGACAGGCTTACTACGAGCAGTACTTC
size: -; V: TRBV20-1; D: -; J: TRBJ2-1; CDR3: CSAGRVNEQFF; DNA: TGCAGTGCCGGCCGGGTCAATGAGCAGTTCTTC
size: -; V: TRBV5-6; D: TRBD1; J: TRBJ1-4; CDR3: CASSFDRAEKLFF; DNA: TGTGCCAGCAGCTTTGACAGGGCTGAAAAACTGTTTTTT
size: -; V: TRBV10-3; D: -; J: TRBJ2-5; CDR3: CAISRGGQQETQYF; DNA: TGTGCCATCAGTCGAGGAGGGCAGCAAGAGACCCAGTACTTC
size: once; V: TRBV10-1; D: -; J: TRBJ1-2; CDR3: CASSERGGYTF; DNA: TGCGCCAGCAGTGAGAGGGGGGGCTACACCTTC
size: once; V: TRBV6-6; D: TRBD1; J: TRBJ2-6; CDR3: CASSGSGGRFSGANVLTF; DNA: TGTGCCAGCAGTGGATCAGGGGGCCGGTTCTCTGGGGCCAACGTCCTGACTTTC
size: -; V: TRBV3-1/TRBV3-2; D: -; J: TRBJ2-7; CDR3: CASSQAAGSRWASYEQYF; DNA: TGTGCCAGCAGCCAAGCGGCAGGTTCTCGGTGGGCCTCCTACGAGCAGTACTTC
size: -; V: TRBV19; D: -; J: TRBJ2-2; CDR3: CASTRAGIGELFF; DNA: TGTGCCAGTACAAGAGCGGGTATCGGGGAGCTGTTTTTT
size: -; V: TRBV10-1; D: TRBD1; J: TRBJ2-1; CDR3: CATSGQVGNEQFF; DNA: TGCGCCACTTCGGGACAGGTCGGCAATGAGCAGTTCTTC
size: -; V: TRBV6-5; D: -; J: TRBJ2-3; CDR3: CASSGILQVPDTQYF; DNA: TGTGCCAGCAGCGGTATCCTTCAGGTTCCAGATACGCAGTATTTT
size: -; V: TRBV27; D: -; J: TRBJ1-6; CDR3: CASTLQGALNSPLHF; DNA: TGTGCCAGCACCCTCCAGGGTGCTCTAAATTCACCCCTCCACTTT
size: -; V: TRBV7-6; D: TRBD2; J: TRBJ2-3; CDR3: CASSLEVAGGYTDTQYF; DNA: TGTGCCAGCAGCTTAGAAGTAGCGGGGGGGTACACAGATACGCAGTATTTT
size: -; V: TRBV2; D: -; J: TRBJ1-5; CDR3: CASKTGSSNQPQHF; DNA: TGTGCCAGCAAAACAGGCTCATCCAATCAGCCCCAGCATTTT
size: -; V: TRBV6-6; D: -; J: TRBJ1-5; CDR3: CASSHPQGSKSQPQHF; DNA: TGTGCCAGCAGCCACCCTCAGGGCTCGAAGTCCCAGCCCCAGCATTTT
size: -; V: TRBV12-3/TRBV12-4; D: -; J: TRBJ1-5; CDR3: CASSLEENQPQHF; DNA: TGTGCCAGCAGTTTGGAGGAGAATCAGCCCCAGCATTTT
size: few; V: TRBV20-1; D: -; J: TRBJ2-3; CDR3: CSASEDKGTWLQYF; DNA: TGCAGTGCTAGTGAGGACAAGGGAACTTGGTTGCAGTATTTT
size: -; V: TRBV21-1; D: -; J: TRBJ2-3; CDR3: CASSNHRERAVRVYTQYF; DNA: TGTGCCAGCAGCAATCATCGGGAGCGGGCAGTAAGGGTATATACGCAGTATTTT
size: -; V: TRBV5-5; D: TRBD2; J: TRBJ2-7; CDR3: CASSSGLAGGIF; DNA: TGTGCCAGCAGCTCGGGACTAGCGGGAGGGATCTTC
size: -; V: TRBV19; D: TRBD2; J: TRBJ2-3; CDR3: CASSKRDGLVGTDTQYF; DNA: TGTGCCAGTAGTAAGCGGGACGGACTGGTGGGCACAGATACGCAGTATTTT
size: -; V: TRBV5-1; D: TRBD1; J: TRBJ2-1; CDR3: CASSGGQGDHNEQFF; DNA: TGCGCCAGCAGCGGGGGACAGGGGGACCATAATGAGCAGTTCTTC
size: -; V: TRBV6-5; D: -; J: TRBJ2-3; CDR3: CASRQRTGEVTQYF; DNA: TGTGCCAGCAGACAAAGAACAGGGGAGGTTACGCAGTATTTT
size: -; V: TRBV2; D: -; J: TRBJ2-7; CDR3: CASSEYYEQYF; DNA: TGTGCCAGCAGTGAGTACTACGAGCAGTACTTC
size: few; V: TRBV2; D: TRBD2; J: TRBJ2-7; CDR3: CASRGTSYEQYF; DNA: TGTGCCAGCAGGGGGACTAGCTACGAGCAGTACTTC
size: -; V: TRBV3-1/TRBV3-2; D: TRBD2; J: TRBJ2-3; CDR3: CASMASRGGTDTQYF; DNA: TGTGCCAGCATGGCGTCGCGGGGGGGCACAGATACGCAGTATTTT
size: -; V: TRBV10-3; D: -; J: TRBJ1-3; CDR3: CAISGDSGNTIYF; DNA: TGTGCCATCAGTGGCGACTCTGGAAACACCATATATTTT